This TCR beta chain was observed in a study of long-term antiretroviral therapy in people with HIV. Study results and caveats: Repertoire composition at all time points was dominated by clones that had expanded before ART. Blood obtained between 2004 and 2017 may reflect older ART regimens.

Trimming cost V 4 bases and J 1 base, with 7 bases left between them. CDR1 is SNHLY, CDR2 FYNNEI, per germline. The CDR3 is made up of 13 amino acids. Run at survey level, the immunoSEQ assay was version v3.0. Per sample, sequencing targeted about 40,000-50,000 T-cell genomes. Here immunoSEQ multiplex PCR was the method, and the copy in TCRdb shows in-frame clones only, minus some. This sample has around 27,000 clones, with approximately 80% found just once. Comment on this clone: Its cognate antigen is unknown.

The clonotype comes from a woman between 25 and 40 years old with HIV. Sequenced here: unsorted PBMCs, sampled 1.1 years before starting antiretroviral therapy. V usage is TRBV2 and J usage is TRBJ2-5; perhaps TRBD1 as D (5 bases). CDR3 loop: CASSAGIQETQYF. CDR3 DNA sequence: TGTGCCAGCAGTGCAGGGATCCAAGAGACCCAGTACTTC.